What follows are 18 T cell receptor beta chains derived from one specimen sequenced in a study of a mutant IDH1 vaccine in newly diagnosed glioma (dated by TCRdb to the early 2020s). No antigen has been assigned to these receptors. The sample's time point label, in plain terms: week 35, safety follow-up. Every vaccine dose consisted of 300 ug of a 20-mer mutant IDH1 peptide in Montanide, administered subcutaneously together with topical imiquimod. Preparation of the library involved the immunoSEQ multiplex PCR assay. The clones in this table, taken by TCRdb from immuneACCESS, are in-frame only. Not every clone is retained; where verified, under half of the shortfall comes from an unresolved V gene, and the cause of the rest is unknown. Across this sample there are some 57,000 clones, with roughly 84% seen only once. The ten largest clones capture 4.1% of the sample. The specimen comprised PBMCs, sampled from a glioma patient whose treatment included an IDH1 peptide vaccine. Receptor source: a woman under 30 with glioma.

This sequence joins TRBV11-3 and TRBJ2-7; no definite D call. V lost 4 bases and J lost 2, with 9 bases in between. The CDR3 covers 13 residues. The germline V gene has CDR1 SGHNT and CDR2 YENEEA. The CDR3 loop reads CASSWRGPYEQYF. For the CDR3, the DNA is TGTGCCAGCAGCTGGAGAGGTCCCTACGAGCAGTACTTC.

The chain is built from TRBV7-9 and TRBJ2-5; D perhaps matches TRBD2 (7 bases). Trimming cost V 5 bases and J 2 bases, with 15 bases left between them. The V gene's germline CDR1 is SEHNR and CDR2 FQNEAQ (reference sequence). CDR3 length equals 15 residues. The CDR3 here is CASSLGRDIQETQYF. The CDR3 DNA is TGTGCCAGCAGCCTAGGGAGGGACATACAAGAGACCCAGTACTTC.

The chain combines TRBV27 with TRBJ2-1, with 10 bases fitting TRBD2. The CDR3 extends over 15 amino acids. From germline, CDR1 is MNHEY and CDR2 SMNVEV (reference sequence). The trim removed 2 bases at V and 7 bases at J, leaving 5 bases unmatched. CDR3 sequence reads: CASSLSGGAGNEQFF. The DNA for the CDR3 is TGTGCCAGCAGTTTAAGCGGGGGGGCAGGGAATGAGCAGTTCTTC.

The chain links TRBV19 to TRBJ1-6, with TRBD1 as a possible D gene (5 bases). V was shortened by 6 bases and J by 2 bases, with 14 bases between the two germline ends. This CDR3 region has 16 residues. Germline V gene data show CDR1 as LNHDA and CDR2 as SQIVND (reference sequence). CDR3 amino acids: CASREDRGAYNSPLHF. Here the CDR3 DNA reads TGTGCCAGTAGAGAAGACAGAGGGGCCTATAATTCACCCCTCCACTTT.

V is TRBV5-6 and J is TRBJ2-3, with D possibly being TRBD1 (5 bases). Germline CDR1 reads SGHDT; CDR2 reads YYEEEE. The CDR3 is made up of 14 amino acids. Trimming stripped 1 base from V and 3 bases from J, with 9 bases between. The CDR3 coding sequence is TGTGCCAGCAGCTTGACAGGTAGGACAGATACGCAGTATTTT. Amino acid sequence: CASSLTGRTDTQYF.

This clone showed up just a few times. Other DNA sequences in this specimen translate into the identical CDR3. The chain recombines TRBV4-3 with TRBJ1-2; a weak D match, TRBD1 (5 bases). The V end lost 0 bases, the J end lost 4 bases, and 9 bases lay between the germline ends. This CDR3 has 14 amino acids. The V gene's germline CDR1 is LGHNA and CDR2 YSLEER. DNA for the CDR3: TGCGCCAGCAGCCAAGACTCCGGGGGCTATGGCTACACCTTC. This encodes CASSQDSGGYGYTF.

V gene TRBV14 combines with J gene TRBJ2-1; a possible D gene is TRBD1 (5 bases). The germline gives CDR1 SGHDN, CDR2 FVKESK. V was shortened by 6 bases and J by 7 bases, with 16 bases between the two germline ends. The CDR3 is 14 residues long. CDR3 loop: CASSPGLGRNEQFF. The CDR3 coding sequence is TGTGCCAGCAGTCCTGGTTTGGGGCGGAATGAGCAGTTCTTC.

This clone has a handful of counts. The chain's CDR3 is CAIDARQGGQHF. Written as DNA, the CDR3 is TGTGCCATCGACGCTAGACAGGGGGGCCAGCATTTT. The chain carries TRBV6-1 and TRBJ1-5; 9 nucleotides match TRBD1. This CDR3 comprises 12 residues. Looked up from germline, CDR1 is MNHNS and CDR2 is SASEGT. V gave up 10 bases and J gave up 12 bases; unmatched junction bases: 10.

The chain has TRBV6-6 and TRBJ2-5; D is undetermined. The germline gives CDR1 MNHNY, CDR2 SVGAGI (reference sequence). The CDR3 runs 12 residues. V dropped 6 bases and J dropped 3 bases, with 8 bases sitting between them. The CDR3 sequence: CASRGPEETQYF. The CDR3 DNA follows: TGTGCCAGCAGGGGCCCGGAAGAGACCCAGTACTTC.

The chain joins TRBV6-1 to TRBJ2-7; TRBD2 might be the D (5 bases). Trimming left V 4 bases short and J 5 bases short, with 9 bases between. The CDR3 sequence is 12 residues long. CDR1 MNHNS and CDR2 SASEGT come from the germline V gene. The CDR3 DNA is TGTGCCAGCAGTGTAGTGGGAGACGAGCAGTACTTC. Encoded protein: CASSVVGDEQYF.

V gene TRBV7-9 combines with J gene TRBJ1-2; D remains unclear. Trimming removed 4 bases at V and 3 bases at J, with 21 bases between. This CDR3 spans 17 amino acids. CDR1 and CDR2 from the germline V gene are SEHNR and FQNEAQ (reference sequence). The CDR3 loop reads CASSSRLSEAADYGYTF. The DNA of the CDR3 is TGTGCCAGCAGCTCCCGATTGTCGGAGGCCGCGGACTATGGCTACACCTTC.

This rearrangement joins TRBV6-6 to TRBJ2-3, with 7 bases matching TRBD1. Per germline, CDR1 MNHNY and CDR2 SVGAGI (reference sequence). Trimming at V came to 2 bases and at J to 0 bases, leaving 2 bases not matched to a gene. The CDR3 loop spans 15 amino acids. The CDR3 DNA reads TGTGCCAGCAGTTACAGGGGGCTTAGCACAGATACGCAGTATTTT. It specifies CASSYRGLSTDTQYF.

Written as DNA, the CDR3 is TGTGCCAGCAGCAAAGCGCTCGACGCTACGAGCAACTATGGCTACACCTTC. It translates to CASSKALDATSNYGYTF. The chain employs TRBV21-1 and TRBJ1-2. TRBV21-1 corresponds to a pseudogene. The CDR3 spans 17 residues.

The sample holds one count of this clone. CDR3 nucleotides: TGTGCCACCAGCAGAGAAAGGAACGGGATGGACACTGAAGCTTTCTTT. Residues: CATSRERNGMDTEAFF. The chain links TRBV15 to TRBJ1-1; D gene uncertain. Per germline, CDR1 LNHNV and CDR2 YYDKDF (reference sequence). Trimming removed 0 bases from V and 3 bases from J, with 14 bases in between. This CDR3 region has 16 residues.

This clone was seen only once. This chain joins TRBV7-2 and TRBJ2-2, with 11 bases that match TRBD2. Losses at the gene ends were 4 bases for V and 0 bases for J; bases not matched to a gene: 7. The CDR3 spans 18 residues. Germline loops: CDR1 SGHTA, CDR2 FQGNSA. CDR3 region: CASSSLAGGFANTGELFF. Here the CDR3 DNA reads TGTGCCAGCAGCTCTTTAGCGGGGGGGTTCGCGAACACCGGGGAGCTGTTTTTT.

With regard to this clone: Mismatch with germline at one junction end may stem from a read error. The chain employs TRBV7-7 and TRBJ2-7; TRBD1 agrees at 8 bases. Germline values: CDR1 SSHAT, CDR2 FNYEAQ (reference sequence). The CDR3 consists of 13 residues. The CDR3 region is CASSVDRAHEQYF. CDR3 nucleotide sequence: TGTGCTAGCAGCGTGGACAGGGCACACGAGCAGTACTTC. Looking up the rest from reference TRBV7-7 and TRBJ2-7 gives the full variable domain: GAGVSQSPRYKVTKRGQDVTLRCDPISSHATLYWYQQALGQGPEFLTYFNYEAQPDKSGLPSDRFSAERPEGSISTLTIQRTEQRDSAMYRCASSVDRAHEQYFGPGTRLTVT.

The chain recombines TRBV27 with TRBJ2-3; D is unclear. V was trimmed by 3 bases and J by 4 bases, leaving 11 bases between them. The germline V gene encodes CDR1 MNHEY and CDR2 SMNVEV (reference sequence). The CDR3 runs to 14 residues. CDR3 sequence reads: CASSLVGGADTQYF. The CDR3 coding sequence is TGTGCCAGCAGTTTGGTAGGCGGAGCAGATACGCAGTATTTT.

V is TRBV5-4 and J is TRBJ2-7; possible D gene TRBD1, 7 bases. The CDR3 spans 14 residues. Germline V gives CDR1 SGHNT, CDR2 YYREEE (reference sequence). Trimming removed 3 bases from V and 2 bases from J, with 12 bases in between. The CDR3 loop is CASSSRGETYEQYF. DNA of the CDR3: TGTGCCAGCAGCTCCAGGGGGGAAACCTACGAGCAGTACTTC.